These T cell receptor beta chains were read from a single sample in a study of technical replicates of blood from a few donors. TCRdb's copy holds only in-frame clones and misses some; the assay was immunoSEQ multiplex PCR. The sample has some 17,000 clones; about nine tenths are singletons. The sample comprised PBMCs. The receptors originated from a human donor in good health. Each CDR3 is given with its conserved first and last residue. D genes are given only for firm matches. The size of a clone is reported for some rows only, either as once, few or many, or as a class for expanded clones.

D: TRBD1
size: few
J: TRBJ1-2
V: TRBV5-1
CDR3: CASSLRTGTGNGYTF
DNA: TGCGCCAGCAGCCTGAGAACCGGGACAGGGAATGGCTACACCTTC

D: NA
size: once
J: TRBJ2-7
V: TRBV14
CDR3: CASSRLRGTPTGEQYF
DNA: TGTGCCAGCAGCCGACTACGAGGGACACCGACGGGCGAGCAGTACTTC

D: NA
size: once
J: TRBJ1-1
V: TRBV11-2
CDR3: CASSLAEAGTEAFF
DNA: TGTGCCAGCAGCCTGGCAGAGGCGGGCACTGAAGCTTTCTTT

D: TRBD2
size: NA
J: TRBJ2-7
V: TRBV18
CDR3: CASSPPLLGLAGASEQYF
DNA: TGTGCCAGCTCACCACCATTATTAGGACTAGCGGGAGCAAGCGAGCAGTACTTC

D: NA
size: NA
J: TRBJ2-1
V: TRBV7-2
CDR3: CASSLTGGNEQFF
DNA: TGTGCCAGCAGCTTAACCGGAGGGAATGAGCAGTTCTTC

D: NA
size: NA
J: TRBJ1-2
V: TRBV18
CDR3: CASSPLAVGYTF
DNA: TGTGCCAGCTCACCACTGGCAGTCGGCTACACCTTC

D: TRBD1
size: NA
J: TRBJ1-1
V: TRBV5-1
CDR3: CASSSGDRYTEAFF
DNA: TGCGCCAGCAGCTCCGGGGACAGATACACCGAAGCTTTCTTT

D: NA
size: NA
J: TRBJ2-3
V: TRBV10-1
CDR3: CASSGGVTDTQYF
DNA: TGCGCCAGCAGCGGCGGAGTTACAGATACGCAGTATTTT

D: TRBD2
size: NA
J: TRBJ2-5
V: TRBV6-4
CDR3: CASSDASGSQTQYF
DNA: TGTGCCAGCAGTGACGCTAGCGGGAGTCAGACCCAGTACTTC

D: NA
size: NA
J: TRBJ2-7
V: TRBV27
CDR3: CASSLYRGYEQYF
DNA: TGTGCCAGCAGTTTATACCGGGGATACGAGCAGTACTTC

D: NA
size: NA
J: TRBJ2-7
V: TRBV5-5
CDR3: CASSLAEGYEQYF
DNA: TGTGCCAGCAGCTTGGCGGAGGGCTACGAGCAGTACTTC

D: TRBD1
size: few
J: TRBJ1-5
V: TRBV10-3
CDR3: CAISQGAENQPQHF
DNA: TGTGCCATATCCCAGGGGGCGGAGAATCAGCCCCAGCATTTT

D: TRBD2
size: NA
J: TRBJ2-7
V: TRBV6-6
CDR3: CASSSGRGSEQYF
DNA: TGTGCCAGCAGTAGCGGGAGGGGGTCCGAGCAGTACTTC

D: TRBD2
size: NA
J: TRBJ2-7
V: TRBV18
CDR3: CASSPGLAGSYEQYF
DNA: TGTGCCAGCTCACCCGGACTAGCGGGCTCCTACGAGCAGTACTTC

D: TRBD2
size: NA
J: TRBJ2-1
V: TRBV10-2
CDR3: CASSATSGYNEQFF
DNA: TGCGCCAGCAGTGCTACTAGCGGATACAATGAGCAGTTCTTC

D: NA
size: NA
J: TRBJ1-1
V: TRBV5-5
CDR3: CASSLEIYMNTEAFF
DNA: TGTGCCAGCAGCTTGGAAATATACATGAACACTGAAGCTTTCTTT

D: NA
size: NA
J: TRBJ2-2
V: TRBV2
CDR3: CASSKGGRPGELFF
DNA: TGTGCCAGCTCCAAAGGGGGTAGACCCGGGGAGCTGTTTTTT